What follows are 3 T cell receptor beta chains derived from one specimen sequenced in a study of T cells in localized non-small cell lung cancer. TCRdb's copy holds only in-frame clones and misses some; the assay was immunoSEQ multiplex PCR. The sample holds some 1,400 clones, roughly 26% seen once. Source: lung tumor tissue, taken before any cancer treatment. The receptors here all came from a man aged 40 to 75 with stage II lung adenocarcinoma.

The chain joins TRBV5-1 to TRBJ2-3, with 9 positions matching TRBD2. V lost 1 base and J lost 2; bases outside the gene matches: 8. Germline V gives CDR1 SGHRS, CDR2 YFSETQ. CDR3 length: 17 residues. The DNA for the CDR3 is TGCGCCAGCAGCTTGAGAAGAGCGGGGGGCCCCACAGATACGCAGTATTTT. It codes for CASSLRRAGGPTDTQYF.

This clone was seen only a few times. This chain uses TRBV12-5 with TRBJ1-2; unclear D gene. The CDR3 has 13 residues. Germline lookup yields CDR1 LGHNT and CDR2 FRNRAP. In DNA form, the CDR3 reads TGTGCCAGCTGCTCAAGTACTAACTATGGCTACACCTTC. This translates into CASCSSTNYGYTF.

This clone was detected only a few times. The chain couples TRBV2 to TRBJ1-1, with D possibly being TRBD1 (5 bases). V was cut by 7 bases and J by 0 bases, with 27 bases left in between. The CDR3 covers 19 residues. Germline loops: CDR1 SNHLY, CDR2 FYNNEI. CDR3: CASKFNLPQDGPMNTEAFF. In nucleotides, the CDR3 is TGTGCCAGCAAGTTTAACCTTCCACAGGATGGCCCAATGAACACTGAAGCTTTCTTT.